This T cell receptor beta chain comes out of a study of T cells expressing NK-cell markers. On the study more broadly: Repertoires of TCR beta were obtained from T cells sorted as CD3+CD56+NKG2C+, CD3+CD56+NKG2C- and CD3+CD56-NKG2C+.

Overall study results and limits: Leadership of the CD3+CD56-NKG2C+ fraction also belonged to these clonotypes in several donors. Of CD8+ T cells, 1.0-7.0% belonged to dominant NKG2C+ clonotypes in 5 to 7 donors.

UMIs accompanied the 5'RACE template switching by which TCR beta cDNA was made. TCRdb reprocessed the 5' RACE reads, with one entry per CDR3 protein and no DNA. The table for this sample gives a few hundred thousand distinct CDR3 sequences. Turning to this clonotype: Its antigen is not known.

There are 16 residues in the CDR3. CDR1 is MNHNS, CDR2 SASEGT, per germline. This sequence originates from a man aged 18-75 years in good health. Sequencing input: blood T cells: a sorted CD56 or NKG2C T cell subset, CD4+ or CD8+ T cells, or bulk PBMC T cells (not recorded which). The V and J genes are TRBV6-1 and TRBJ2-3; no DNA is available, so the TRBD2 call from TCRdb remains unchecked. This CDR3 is CASRPPAGGTPDTQYF.